This T cell receptor beta chain was found in a study of T-cell memory formation after mild COVID-19. Regarding the study as a whole: CM and EM subsets held most contracting CD4+ clones; EMRA held CD8+ ones. Contracting clones from day 15 to 85 had balanced CD4/CD8; later expanders favoured CD4+. Memory cells collected pre-infection included some clones that later responded, suggesting cross-reactive memory joined.

This clonotype was counted between two and nine times. Its matching antigen is unknown. TCRdb reanalysed the 5' RACE reads using MiXCR and keeps one entry per CDR3 protein. Of some 200,000 distinct CDR3 sequences in the sample, over 20% were seen once. The CDR3 loop spans 15 amino acids. The trim removed 0 bases at V and 4 bases at J, leaving 2 bases unmatched. CDR1 and CDR2 (germline): MNHEY, SVGAGI. The chain joins TRBV6-5 to TRBJ2-1; TRBD2 matches at 8 bases. This sequence originates from an adult woman who had mild COVID-19 (a few samples of this study predate the infection). Cell type and time point are not known. Sequenced material: PBMCs or a T cell subset sorted from them (not recorded which). The CDR3 sequence: CASSYSGRGYNEQFF. The CDR3 coding sequence is TGTGCCAGCAGTTACTCCGGGAGGGGGTACAATGAGCAGTTCTTC.